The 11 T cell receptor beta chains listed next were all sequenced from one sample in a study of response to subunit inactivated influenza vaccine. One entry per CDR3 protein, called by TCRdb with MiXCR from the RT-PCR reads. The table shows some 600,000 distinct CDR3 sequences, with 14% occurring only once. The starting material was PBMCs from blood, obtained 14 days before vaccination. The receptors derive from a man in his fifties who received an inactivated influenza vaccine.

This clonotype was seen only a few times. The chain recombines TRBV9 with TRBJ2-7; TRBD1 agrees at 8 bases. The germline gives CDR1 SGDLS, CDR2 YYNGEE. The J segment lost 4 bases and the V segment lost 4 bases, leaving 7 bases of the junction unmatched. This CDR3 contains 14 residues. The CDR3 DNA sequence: TGTGCCAGCAGCCCGACAGGGGTTGGGTACGAGCAGTACTTC. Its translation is CASSPTGVGYEQYF. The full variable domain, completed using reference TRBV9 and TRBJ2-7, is DSGVTQTPKHLITATGQRVTLRCSPRSGDLSVYWYQQSLDQGLQFLIQYYNGEERAKGNILERFSAQQFPDLHSELNLSSLELGDSALYFCASSPTGVGYEQYFGPGTRLTVT.

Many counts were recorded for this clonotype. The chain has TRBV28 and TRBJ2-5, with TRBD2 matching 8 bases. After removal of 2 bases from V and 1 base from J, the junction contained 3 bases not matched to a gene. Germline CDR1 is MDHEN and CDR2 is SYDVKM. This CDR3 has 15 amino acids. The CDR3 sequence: CASSLVAGSQETQYF. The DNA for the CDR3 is TGTGCCAGCAGTTTAGTAGCGGGAAGCCAAGAGACCCAGTACTTC.

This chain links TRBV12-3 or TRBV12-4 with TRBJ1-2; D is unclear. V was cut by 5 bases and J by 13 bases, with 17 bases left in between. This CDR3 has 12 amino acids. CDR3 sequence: CASSATPSGGTF. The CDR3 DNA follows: TGTGCCAGCAGTGCAACCCCCTCCGGTGGCACCTTC.

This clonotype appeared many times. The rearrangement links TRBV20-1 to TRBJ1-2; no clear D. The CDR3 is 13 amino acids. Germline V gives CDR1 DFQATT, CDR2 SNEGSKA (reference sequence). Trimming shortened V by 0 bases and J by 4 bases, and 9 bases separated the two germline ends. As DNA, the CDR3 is TGCAGTGCTAGAGATGGCCAGTCCTATGGCTACACCTTC. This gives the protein CSARDGQSYGYTF.

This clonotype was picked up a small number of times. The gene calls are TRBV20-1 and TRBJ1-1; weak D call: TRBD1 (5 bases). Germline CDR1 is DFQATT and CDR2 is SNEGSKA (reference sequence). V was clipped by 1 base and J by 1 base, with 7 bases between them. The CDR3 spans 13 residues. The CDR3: CSARAGWNTEAFF. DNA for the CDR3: TGCAGTGCTAGAGCAGGGTGGAACACTGAAGCTTTCTTT.

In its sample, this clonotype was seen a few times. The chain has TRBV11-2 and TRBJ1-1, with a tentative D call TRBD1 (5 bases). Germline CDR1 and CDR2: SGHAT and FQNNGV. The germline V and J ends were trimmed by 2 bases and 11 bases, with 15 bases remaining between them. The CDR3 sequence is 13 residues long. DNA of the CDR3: TGTGCCAGCAGCTTAAACCACGGGGCGCAGGCTTTCTTT. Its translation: CASSLNHGAQAFF.

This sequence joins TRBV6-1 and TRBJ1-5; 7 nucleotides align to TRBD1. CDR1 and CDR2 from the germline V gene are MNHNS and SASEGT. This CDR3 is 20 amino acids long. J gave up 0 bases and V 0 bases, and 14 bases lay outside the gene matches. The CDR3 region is CASSEAPIFDRAYSNQPQHF. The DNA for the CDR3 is TGTGCCAGCAGTGAAGCGCCCATCTTCGACAGGGCGTATAGCAATCAGCCCCAGCATTTT.

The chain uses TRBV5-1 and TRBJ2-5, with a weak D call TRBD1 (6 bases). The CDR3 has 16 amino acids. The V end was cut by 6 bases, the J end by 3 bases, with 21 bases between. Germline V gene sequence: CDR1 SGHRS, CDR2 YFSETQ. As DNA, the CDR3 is TGCGCCAGCACCCAAATCCGCTCGACAGGAAAAGAGACCCAGTACTTC. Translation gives CASTQIRSTGKETQYF.

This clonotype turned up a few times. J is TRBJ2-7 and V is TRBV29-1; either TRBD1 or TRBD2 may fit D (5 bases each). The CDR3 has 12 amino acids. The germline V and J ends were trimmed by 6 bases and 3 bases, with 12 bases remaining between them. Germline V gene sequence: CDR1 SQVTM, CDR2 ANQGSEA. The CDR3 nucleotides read TGCAGCGTGCAAGAGGGGTACTACGAGCAGTACTTC. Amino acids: CSVQEGYYEQYF.

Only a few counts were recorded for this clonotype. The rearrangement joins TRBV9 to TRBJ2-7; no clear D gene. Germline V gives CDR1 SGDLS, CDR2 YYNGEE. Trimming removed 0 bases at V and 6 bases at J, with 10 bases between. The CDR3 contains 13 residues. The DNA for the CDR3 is TGTGCCAGCAGCGTAGGTTCTCACACCGAGCAGTACTTC. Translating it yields CASSVGSHTEQYF.

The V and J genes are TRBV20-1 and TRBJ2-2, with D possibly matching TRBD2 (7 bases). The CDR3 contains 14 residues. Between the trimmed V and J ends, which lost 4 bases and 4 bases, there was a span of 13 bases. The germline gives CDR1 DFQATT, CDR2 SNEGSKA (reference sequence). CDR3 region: CSAKGGASTGELFF. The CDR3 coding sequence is TGCAGTGCTAAAGGGGGGGCGAGCACCGGGGAGCTGTTTTTT.